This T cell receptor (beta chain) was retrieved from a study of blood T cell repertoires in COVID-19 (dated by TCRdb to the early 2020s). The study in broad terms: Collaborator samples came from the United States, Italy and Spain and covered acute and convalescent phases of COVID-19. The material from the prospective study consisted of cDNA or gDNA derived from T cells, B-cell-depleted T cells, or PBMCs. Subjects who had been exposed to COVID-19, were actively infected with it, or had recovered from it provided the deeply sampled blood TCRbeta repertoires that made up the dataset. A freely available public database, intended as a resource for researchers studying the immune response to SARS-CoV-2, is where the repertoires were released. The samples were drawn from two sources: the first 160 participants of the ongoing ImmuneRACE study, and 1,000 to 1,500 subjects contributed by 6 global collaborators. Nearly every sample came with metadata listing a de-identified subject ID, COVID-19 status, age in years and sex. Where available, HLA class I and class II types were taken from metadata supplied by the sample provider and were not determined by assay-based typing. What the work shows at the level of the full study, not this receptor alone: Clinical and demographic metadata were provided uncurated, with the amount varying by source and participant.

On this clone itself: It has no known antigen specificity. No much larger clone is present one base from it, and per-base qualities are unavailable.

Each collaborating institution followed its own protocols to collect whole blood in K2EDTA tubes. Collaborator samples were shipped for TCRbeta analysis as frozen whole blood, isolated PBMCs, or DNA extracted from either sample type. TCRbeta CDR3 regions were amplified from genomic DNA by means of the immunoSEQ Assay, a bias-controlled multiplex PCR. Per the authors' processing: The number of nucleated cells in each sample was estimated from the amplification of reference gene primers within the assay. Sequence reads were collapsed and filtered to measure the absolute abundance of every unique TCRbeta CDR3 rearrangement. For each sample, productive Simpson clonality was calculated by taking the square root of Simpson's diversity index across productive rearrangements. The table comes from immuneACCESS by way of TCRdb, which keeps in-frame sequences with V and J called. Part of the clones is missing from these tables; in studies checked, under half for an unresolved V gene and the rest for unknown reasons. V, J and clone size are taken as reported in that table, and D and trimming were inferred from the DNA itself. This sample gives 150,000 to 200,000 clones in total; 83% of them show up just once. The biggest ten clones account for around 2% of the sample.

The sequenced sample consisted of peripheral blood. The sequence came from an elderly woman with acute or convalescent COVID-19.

The DNA reads as follows: TGTGCCAGCAGCTTGACGGTCCTGCAGCCCCAGCATTTT. The encoded protein is CASSLTVLQPQHF. The V gene is TRBV5-5 and the J gene is TRBJ1-5, with the D gene not confidently named. The junction shows trimming of 1 base on V and 7 bases on J, plus 9 bases between the germline ends. Per the germline V gene (reference sequence), SGHKS is the CDR1 and YYEKEE is the CDR2. The CDR3 runs 13 amino acids, cysteine and phenylalanine included. Left in the record is the CDR3 DNA by itself, 39 bases read in frame from the first base.